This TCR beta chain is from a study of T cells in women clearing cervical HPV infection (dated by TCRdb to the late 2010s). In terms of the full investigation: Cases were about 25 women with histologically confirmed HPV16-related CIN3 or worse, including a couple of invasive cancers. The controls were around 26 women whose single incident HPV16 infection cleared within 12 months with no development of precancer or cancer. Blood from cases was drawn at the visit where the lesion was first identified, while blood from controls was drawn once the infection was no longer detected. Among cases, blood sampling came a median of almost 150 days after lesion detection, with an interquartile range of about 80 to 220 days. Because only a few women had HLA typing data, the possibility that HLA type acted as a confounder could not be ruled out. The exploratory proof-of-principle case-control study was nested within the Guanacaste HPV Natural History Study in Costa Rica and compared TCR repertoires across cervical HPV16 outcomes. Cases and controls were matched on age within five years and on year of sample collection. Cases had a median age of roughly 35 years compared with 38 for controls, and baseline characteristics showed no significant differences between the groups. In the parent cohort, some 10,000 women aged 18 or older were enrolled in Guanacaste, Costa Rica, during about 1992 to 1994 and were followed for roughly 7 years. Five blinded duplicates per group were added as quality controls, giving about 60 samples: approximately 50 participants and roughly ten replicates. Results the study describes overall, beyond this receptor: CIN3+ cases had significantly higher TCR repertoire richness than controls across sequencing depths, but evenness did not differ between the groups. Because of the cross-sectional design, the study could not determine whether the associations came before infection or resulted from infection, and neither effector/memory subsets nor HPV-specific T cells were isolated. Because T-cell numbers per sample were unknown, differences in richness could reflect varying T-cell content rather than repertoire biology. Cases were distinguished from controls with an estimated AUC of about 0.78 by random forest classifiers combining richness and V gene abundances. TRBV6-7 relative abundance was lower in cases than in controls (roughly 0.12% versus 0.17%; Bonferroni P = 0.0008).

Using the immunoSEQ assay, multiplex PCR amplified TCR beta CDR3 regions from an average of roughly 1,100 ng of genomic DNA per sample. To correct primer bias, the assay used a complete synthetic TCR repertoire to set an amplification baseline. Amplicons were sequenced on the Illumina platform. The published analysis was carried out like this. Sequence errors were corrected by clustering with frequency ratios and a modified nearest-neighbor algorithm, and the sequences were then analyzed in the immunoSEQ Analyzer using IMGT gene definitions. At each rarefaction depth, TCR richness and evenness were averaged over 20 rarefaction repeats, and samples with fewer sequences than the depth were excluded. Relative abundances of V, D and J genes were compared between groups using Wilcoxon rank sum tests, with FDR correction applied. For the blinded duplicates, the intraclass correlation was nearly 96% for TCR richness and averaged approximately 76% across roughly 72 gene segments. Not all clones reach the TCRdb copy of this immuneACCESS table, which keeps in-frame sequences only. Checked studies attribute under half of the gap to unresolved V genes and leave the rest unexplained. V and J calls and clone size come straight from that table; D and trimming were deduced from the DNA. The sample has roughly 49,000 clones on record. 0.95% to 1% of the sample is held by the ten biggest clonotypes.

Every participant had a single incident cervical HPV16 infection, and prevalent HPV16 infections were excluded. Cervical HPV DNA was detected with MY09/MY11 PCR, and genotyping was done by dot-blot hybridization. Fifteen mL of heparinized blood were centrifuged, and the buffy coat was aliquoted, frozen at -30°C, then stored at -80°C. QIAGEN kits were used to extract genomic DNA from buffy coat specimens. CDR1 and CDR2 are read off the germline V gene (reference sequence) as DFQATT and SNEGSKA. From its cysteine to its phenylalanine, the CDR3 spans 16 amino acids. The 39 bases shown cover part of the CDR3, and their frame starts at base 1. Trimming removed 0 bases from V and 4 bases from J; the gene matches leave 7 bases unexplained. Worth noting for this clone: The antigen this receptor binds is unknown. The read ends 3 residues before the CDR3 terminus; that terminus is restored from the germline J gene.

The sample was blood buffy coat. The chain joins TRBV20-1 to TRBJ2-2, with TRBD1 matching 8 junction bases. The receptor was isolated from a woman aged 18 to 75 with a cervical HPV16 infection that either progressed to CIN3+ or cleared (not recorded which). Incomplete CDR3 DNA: TGCAGTGCTAGAGATTCTAGACAGGGGATCACCGGGGAG. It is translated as CSARDSRQGITGE. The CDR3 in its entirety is CSARDSRQGITGELFF.